This T cell receptor beta chain was obtained from a study of blood T cell repertoires in COVID-19. Turning to the study itself: Material from acute and convalescent COVID-19 was sourced from the United States, Italy and Spain. Nucleic acid was either cDNA or gDNA, and it came from T cells, B-cell-depleted T cells, or PBMCs.

V shed 6 bases and J 8 bases; nucleotides not matched to a gene: 6. This CDR3 has 14 residues. The germline CDR1 and CDR2 sequences are SNHLY and FYNNEI. This table comes from immunoSEQ multiplex PCR, and its TCRdb copy is limited to in-frame clones, with some not included. In the table there are about 110,000 clones, over 80% of which are singletons. Source material: peripheral blood. The chain recombines TRBV2 with TRBJ2-1, with 11 bases identical to TRBD2. This receptor was identified in a woman between 70 and 85 years old with acute or convalescent COVID-19. CDR3 DNA sequence: TGTGCCAGCAGACCGGGACTAGCGGCCGATGAGCAGTTCTTC. Encoded protein: CASRPGLAADEQFF.